The 9 T cell receptor beta chains listed next were all sequenced from one sample in a study of blood T cell repertoires in COVID-19. Measured with immunoSEQ multiplex PCR; TCRdb has only the in-frame clones, and not every one. Among about 260,000 clones listed, 88% were seen once. Sequenced input: PBMCs or T cells enriched from blood (not recorded which). Receptor source: a woman aged 50 to 65 who had recovered from COVID-19.

This chain uses TRBV12-3 or TRBV12-4 with TRBJ1-1; maybe TRBD1 (5 bases). The germline V and J ends were trimmed by 1 base and 4 bases, with 7 bases remaining between them. This CDR3 has 13 amino acids. This CDR3 reads CASSLGGGTEAFF. The CDR3 DNA reads as TGTGCCAGCAGTTTAGGGGGGGGCACTGAAGCTTTCTTT.

The V and J genes are TRBV2 and TRBJ2-1; no reliable D call. There are 14 residues in the CDR3. CDR1 and CDR2 (germline): SNHLY, FYNNEI. Trimming cost V 4 bases and J 3 bases, with 10 bases left between them. CDR3 in amino acids: CASSVQINYNEQFF. The DNA for the CDR3 is TGTGCCAGCAGTGTTCAGATCAACTACAATGAGCAGTTCTTC.

This clone has only one observation. The chain links TRBV7-9 to TRBJ1-5, with D unresolved. The CDR3 sequence is 15 residues long. V was clipped by 0 bases and J by 4 bases, with 10 bases between them. Germline V gene lookup returns CDR1 SEHNR and CDR2 FQNEAQ (reference sequence). The CDR3 DNA reads as TGTGCCAGCAGCTTAGCCGGGGAGGAGAATCAGCCCCAGCATTTT. Translation: CASSLAGEENQPQHF.

The chain links TRBV9 to TRBJ1-4; 8 bases are a match to TRBD1. V gave up 0 bases and J gave up 6 bases; unmatched junction bases: 4. The CDR3 has 15 residues. Germline V gene lookup returns CDR1 SGDLS and CDR2 YYNGEE. In nucleotides, the CDR3 is TGTGCCAGCAGCGTAGCAGGGACAGGAGATGAAAAACTGTTTTTT. As protein: CASSVAGTGDEKLFF.

This chain connects TRBV5-1 to TRBJ2-2; 8 bases are shared with TRBD1. Germline assignment: CDR1 SGHRS and CDR2 YFSETQ. V was pared by 3 bases and J by 3 bases, with 4 bases of the junction left unmatched. The CDR3 runs 15 residues. The CDR3 coding sequence is TGCGCCAGCAGCTGGGACAGGCTTGACACCGGGGAGCTGTTTTTT. Its protein product is CASSWDRLDTGELFF. Supplemented by reference TRBV5-1 and TRBJ2-2, the full variable domain reads KAGVTQTPRYLIKTRGQQVTLSCSPISGHRSVSWYQQTPGQGLQFLFEYFSETQRNKGNFPGRFSGRQFSNSRSEMNVSTLELGDSALYLCASSWDRLDTGELFFGEGSRLTVL.

This sequence joins TRBV27 and TRBJ2-1, with 14 bases lining up with TRBD2. This CDR3 has 15 amino acids. CDR1 and CDR2 from the germline V gene are MNHEY and SMNVEV (reference sequence). The V and J ends lost 6 bases and 8 bases, in that order; junction bases with no gene match: 6. CDR3 nucleotides: TGTGCCAGCAGCGCCGGGACTAGCGGGAGCTATGAGCAGTTCTTC. Its protein is CASSAGTSGSYEQFF.

The chain couples TRBV6-5 to TRBJ1-3; possibly TRBD1 for D (5 bases). Trimming left V 9 bases short and J 1 base short, with 10 bases between. Germline V gene lookup returns CDR1 MNHEY and CDR2 SVGAGI. The length of the CDR3 is 13 residues. The CDR3 is CASQGLSGNTIYF. CDR3 DNA: TGTGCCAGTCAGGGATTGTCTGGAAACACCATATATTTT.

The CDR3 loop reads CAISGQPYEQYF. The CDR3 coding sequence is TGTGCCATCAGCGGACAGCCTTACGAGCAGTACTTC. The chain couples TRBV10-3 to TRBJ2-7; D perhaps matches TRBD1 (6 bases). The V gene lost 6 bases and the J gene lost 4 bases, with 10 bases spanning the gap. The CDR3 has 12 residues. Looked up from germline, CDR1 is ENHRY and CDR2 is SYGVKD.

The rearrangement links TRBV4-3 to TRBJ2-7; 9 bases map to TRBD2. There are 17 residues in the CDR3. Losses at the gene ends were 1 base for V and 7 bases for J; bases not matched to a gene: 14. Germline V gives CDR1 LGHNA, CDR2 YSLEER. This chain's CDR3 is CASSQAYRREGHREQYF. The CDR3 nucleotides read TGCGCCAGCAGCCAAGCTTATCGGCGGGAGGGCCACCGAGAGCAGTACTTC.